These 14 T cell receptor beta chains originate from one sample sequenced in a study of neoadjuvant nivolumab and ipilimumab in lung cancer. Only in-frame clones appear in the TCRdb table, and some are missing; sequencing was by immunoSEQ multiplex PCR. The sample has about 20,000 clones; roughly three quarters are singletons. Specimen: tumor tissue, collected after neoadjuvant nivolumab, alone or with ipilimumab, at or shortly before surgery. These receptors were obtained from an adult with non-small cell lung cancer.

The chain employs TRBV9 and TRBJ1-5; D not resolved. The V end was cut by 3 bases, the J end by 7 bases, with 11 bases between. CDR1 is SGDLS and CDR2 is YYNGEE in the germline V gene. This CDR3 region has 13 residues. CDR3 protein: CASSALVGQPQHF. The CDR3 DNA follows: TGTGCCAGCAGCGCCCTCGTAGGACAGCCCCAGCATTTT.

This clone was seen once. This sequence joins TRBV6-5 and TRBJ2-7, with D possibly being TRBD1 (5 bases). The CDR3 sequence is 14 residues long. Germline V gives CDR1 MNHEY, CDR2 SVGAGI. Trimming stripped 2 bases from V and 1 base from J, with 9 bases between. CDR3 region: CASSYPDRSYEQYF. The CDR3, as DNA: TGTGCCAGCAGTTACCCCGACAGATCCTACGAGCAGTACTTC.

This sequence joins TRBV4-1 and TRBJ2-3; the match to TRBD2 covers 10 bases. Germline loops: CDR1 MGHRA, CDR2 YSYEKL. The CDR3 loop spans 18 amino acids. V lost 4 bases and J lost 3; bases outside the gene matches: 13. DNA for the CDR3: TGCGCCAGCAGCCCCACCGGCAGCGGGGGGGCCGGTACAGATACGCAGTATTTT. It yields the protein CASSPTGSGGAGTDTQYF.

V usage is TRBV6-1 and J usage is TRBJ2-5, with D possibly matching TRBD1 (6 bases). The length of the CDR3 is 14 residues. V dropped 4 bases and J dropped 3 bases, with 12 bases sitting between them. Germline CDR1 reads MNHNS; CDR2 reads SASEGT. This chain's CDR3 is CASSGMDRKETQYF. For the CDR3, the DNA is TGTGCCAGCAGTGGGATGGACAGAAAAGAGACCCAGTACTTC.

Only a few counts were recorded for this clone. This chain joins TRBV7-2 and TRBJ2-1; 11 bases agree with TRBD2. The ends lost 5 bases at V and 7 bases at J; junction bases unmatched: 7. The CDR3 has 15 amino acids. Germline V gene sequence: CDR1 SGHTA, CDR2 FQGNSA. The DNA for the CDR3 is TGTGCCAGCAGCGCCGCTAGCGGGGGGTGGAATGAGCAGTTCTTC. This sequence encodes CASSAASGGWNEQFF.

The chain uses TRBV19 and TRBJ1-5; D possibly corresponds to TRBD1 (5 bases). The CDR3 is 15 residues long. Germline CDR1 is LNHDA and CDR2 is SQIVND (reference sequence). V was pared by 6 bases and J by 2 bases, with 14 bases between. The CDR3 spells CASRGTSGGNQPQHF. Written as DNA, the CDR3 is TGTGCCAGTAGAGGGACCAGCGGGGGCAATCAGCCCCAGCATTTT.

The chain employs TRBV6-1 and TRBJ2-3; 8 bases line up with TRBD1. This CDR3 has 15 amino acids. Germline V CDR1 and CDR2: MNHNS, SASEGT. The V and J ends lost 8 bases and 1 base, in that order; junction bases with no gene match: 8. This chain's CDR3 is CASLARGQGTDTQYF. CDR3 sequence (DNA): TGTGCCAGCCTTGCTAGGGGACAGGGCACAGATACGCAGTATTTT.

J is TRBJ2-3 and V is TRBV5-1; 10 bases agree with TRBD2. V shed 3 bases, J shed 2 bases, and the junction held 6 bases outside the gene matches. This CDR3 is 16 amino acids long. Germline CDR1 is SGHRS and CDR2 is YFSETQ. Here the CDR3 reads CASSSLAGVSTDTQYF. The CDR3 DNA follows: TGCGCCAGCAGCTCCCTAGCGGGGGTCTCCACAGATACGCAGTATTTT.

This sequence joins TRBV15 and TRBJ2-5, with D perhaps TRBD1 (6 bases). The CDR3 loop spans 16 amino acids. The V and J ends lost 0 bases and 4 bases respectively, with 15 bases between them. Looked up from germline, CDR1 is LNHNV and CDR2 is YYDKDF (reference sequence). The CDR3, as DNA: TGTGCCACCAGCAGAGAGGGCAGGGGAAGTGCAGAGACCCAGTACTTC. Amino acids: CATSREGRGSAETQYF.

The chain links TRBV7-2 to TRBJ1-3; D gene ambiguous. This CDR3 is 14 amino acids long. Germline lookup yields CDR1 SGHTA and CDR2 FQGNSA. V was clipped by 5 bases and J by 4 bases, with 12 bases between them. CDR3 loop: CASSGSGSGNTIYF. The CDR3 DNA follows: TGTGCCAGCAGCGGGAGCGGGTCAGGAAACACCATATATTTT. The full variable domain, in which reference TRBV7-2 and TRBJ1-3 provide the parts outside the CDR3, is GAGVSQSPSNKVTEKGKDVELRCDPISGHTALYWYRQSLGQGLEFLIYFQGNSAPDKSGLPSDRFSAERTGGSVSTLTIQRTQQEDSAVYLCASSGSGSGNTIYFGEGSWLTVV.

The chain is built from TRBV7-9 and TRBJ1-2, with 9 bases aligning to TRBD1. The trim removed 6 bases at V and 6 bases at J, leaving 11 bases unmatched. Germline V gene sequence: CDR1 SEHNR, CDR2 FQNEAQ (reference sequence). The CDR3 loop spans 15 amino acids. For the CDR3, the DNA is TGTGCCAGCAGTACCGGGACAGGGACTGTCGATGGCTACACCTTC. Translating it yields CASSTGTGTVDGYTF.

This clone was counted between two and nine times. V usage is TRBV5-1 and J usage is TRBJ1-4, with D possibly TRBD1 on 5 matching bases. The CDR3 runs 17 residues. With 5 bases removed from V and 0 bases from J, the gap between germline ends came to 17 bases. From germline, CDR1 is SGHRS and CDR2 YFSETQ. The CDR3 DNA sequence: TGCGCCAGCAGACGCGGGGACGTACCCGCAACTAATGAAAAACTGTTTTTT. Its translation is CASRRGDVPATNEKLFF.

The genes are TRBV2 and TRBJ2-3, with 8 positions matching TRBD2. V lost 8 bases and J lost 2; bases outside the gene matches: 3. The CDR3 is 13 residues long. Per germline, CDR1 SNHLY and CDR2 FYNNEI. The CDR3 DNA is TGTGCCAGCTGGACTAGCCCCACAGATACGCAGTATTTT. Protein product: CASWTSPTDTQYF. Full variable domain (missing parts from reference TRBV2 and TRBJ2-3): EPEVTQTPSHQVTQMGQEVILRCVPISNHLYFYWYRQILGQKVEFLVSFYNNEISEKSEIFDDQFSVERPDGSNFTLKIRSTKLEDSAMYFCASWTSPTDTQYFGPGTRLTVL.

CDR3 residues: CASSLARATDTQYF. The CDR3 DNA reads TGTGCCAGCAGCCTCGCTAGGGCCACAGATACGCAGTATTTT. The chain has TRBV7-2 and TRBJ2-3; D is undetermined. Trimming took off 5 bases at V and 2 bases at J, with 11 bases between the two ends. Looked up from germline, CDR1 is SGHTA and CDR2 is FQGNSA. The CDR3 is 14 residues long. Together with reference TRBV7-2 and TRBJ2-3, the CDR3 gives the full variable domain: GAGVSQSPSNKVTEKGKDVELRCDPISGHTALYWYRQSLGQGLEFLIYFQGNSAPDKSGLPSDRFSAERTGGSVSTLTIQRTQQEDSAVYLCASSLARATDTQYFGPGTRLTVL.